This T cell receptor beta chain was recorded in a study of blood T cell repertoires in COVID-19. On the study more broadly: Collection of acute and convalescent COVID-19 samples took place in the United States, Italy and Spain. T cells, B-cell-depleted T cells, or PBMCs supplied cDNA or gDNA.

Followed over time, Seattle patients had been enrolled while infection was active. J was trimmed by 5 bases and V by 7 bases; bases with no gene match: 6. The CDR3 extends over 14 amino acids. Germline V gene lookup returns CDR1 MGHRA and CDR2 YSYEKL. In the original processing: Estimated nucleated cell counts came from reference gene primer amplification. Generated by immunoSEQ multiplex PCR, the TCRdb table keeps only in-frame clones and is missing some. Clonal size and the V and J genes are those of that table, whereas D and trimming came from the DNA. Of about 170,000 clones in the sample, approximately 90% were seen once.

Sequencing used peripheral blood. This chain connects TRBV4-1 to TRBJ2-2; 8 nucleotides line up with TRBD1. This receptor was taken from a man between 18 and 29 years old with COVID-19, enrolled during active disease. CDR3 loop: CASMDRVSTGELFF. DNA for the CDR3: TGCGCCAGCATGGACAGGGTCTCGACCGGGGAGCTGTTTTTT.